This T cell receptor beta chain was retrieved from a study of molecular identifiers for immune sequencing clone quantification. Findings and limits, study-wide: Barcode sharing among identical TCR molecules could make large clones appear smaller. Whereas clones above 20 RNA copies held under 1% of naive-cell molecules, they held over 98% of effector molecules.

As to this clonotype: Its antigen is not known.

Making the bulk TCR libraries relied on previously described methods and listed TCR primers. TCRdb independently ran MiXCR on the PCR reads; one entry per CDR3 protein. The sample gives just over 35,000 distinct CDR3 sequences, about a fifth of which show up once; approximately 1.1% is in the top ten. The CDR3 contains 12 residues. Germline CDR1 reads PRHDT; CDR2 reads FYEKMQ (reference sequence). The V gene lost 5 bases and the J gene lost 7 bases, with 11 bases spanning the gap. Sorting captured naive CD8 T cells as CD8+CD4-CCR7+CD45RA+. The chain links TRBV13 to TRBJ1-1; maybe TRBD1 (5 bases). The sequence derives from a human donor in good health. Some libraries in this study had Jurkat cell RNA spiked in. Sequencing was done on a sample of naive CD8+ T cells from blood, with Jurkat cell RNA spiked in. Subset of the sample: FACS-sorted CD8+CD4-CCR7+CD45RA+ naive T cells. This CDR3 reads CASSKGAGEAFF. CDR3 nucleotide sequence: TGTGCCAGCAGCAAAGGGGCAGGTGAAGCTTTCTTT.